This paragraph reports one T cell receptor beta chain. No cognate antigen has been identified for it. No qualities accompany the bases; no much larger clone lies one base away. Between the V and J ends, shortened by 7 bases and 1 base respectively, the junction contains 10 bases. Spanning cysteine to phenylalanine, the CDR3 consists of 13 amino acids. Solely the CDR3 DNA is kept, with 39 bases framed from the first base. CDR1 and CDR2, looked up from the germline V gene (reference sequence), are LNHDA and SQIVND. The data stem from a study of T cell changes during pregnancy in multiple sclerosis (dated by TCRdb to between 2018 and 2021). Notes on the research overall: The study examined how the T cell repertoire changed over the course of pregnancy in women with multiple sclerosis.

Library prep was done by the immunoSEQ multiplex PCR assay. Here the immuneACCESS table is served through TCRdb, limited to in-frame sequences with V and J called. Missing clones are a known gap in these copies; in checked studies unresolved V genes cover under half, and the rest lacks a known reason. A total of about 80,000 clones appear in this sample, around 90% of them only once. Jointly, the top ten make up roughly 1.4% of the sample. The chain uses TRBV19 and TRBJ1-1; there is no confident call for the D gene. The source was peripheral blood, collected before pregnancy. This clonotype was sampled from a female donor with multiple sclerosis, enrolled in a pregnancy study. The CDR3 protein is CASIGDRNTEAFF. The nucleotide sequence is TGTGCCAGTATCGGAGATCGGAACACTGAAGCTTTCTTT.